This T cell receptor (beta chain) was retrieved from a study of cytomegalovirus exposure and HLA in healthy donors. Findings and limits, study-wide: Immune exposure was documented only through CMV serostatus.

The ends lost 6 bases at V and 4 bases at J; junction bases unmatched: 12. The CDR3 loop spans 16 amino acids. Germline V lookup: CDR1 LNHDA, CDR2 SQIVND (reference sequence). Points on this clone: Its antigen is currently unknown.

PCR amplification relied on 60 Vbeta primers (plus 13 Jbeta primers). This table comes from immunoSEQ multiplex PCR, and its TCRdb copy is limited to in-frame clones, with some not included. This table lists 150,000 to 200,000 clones. V is TRBV19 and J is TRBJ1-1, with 9 bases fitting TRBD1. Material: PBMCs. The origin of this receptor is an older woman in good health and CMV-seronegative. In DNA form, the CDR3 reads TGTGCCAGTAGGGGCCCGGGACAGGGTCGGGGCACTGAAGCTTTCTTT. It specifies CASRGPGQGRGTEAFF.